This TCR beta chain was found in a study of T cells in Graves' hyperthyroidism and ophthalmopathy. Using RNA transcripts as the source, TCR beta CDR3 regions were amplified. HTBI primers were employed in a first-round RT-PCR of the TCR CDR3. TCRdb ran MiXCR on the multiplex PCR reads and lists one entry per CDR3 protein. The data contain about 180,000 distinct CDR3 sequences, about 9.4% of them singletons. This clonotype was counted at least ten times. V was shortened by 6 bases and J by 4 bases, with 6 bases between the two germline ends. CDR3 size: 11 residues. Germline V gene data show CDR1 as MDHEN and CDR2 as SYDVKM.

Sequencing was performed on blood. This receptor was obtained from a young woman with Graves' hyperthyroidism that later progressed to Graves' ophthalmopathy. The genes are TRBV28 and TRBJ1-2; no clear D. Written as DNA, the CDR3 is TGTGCCAGCAGAGACGGCTATGGCTACACCTTC. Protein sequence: CASRDGYGYTF.